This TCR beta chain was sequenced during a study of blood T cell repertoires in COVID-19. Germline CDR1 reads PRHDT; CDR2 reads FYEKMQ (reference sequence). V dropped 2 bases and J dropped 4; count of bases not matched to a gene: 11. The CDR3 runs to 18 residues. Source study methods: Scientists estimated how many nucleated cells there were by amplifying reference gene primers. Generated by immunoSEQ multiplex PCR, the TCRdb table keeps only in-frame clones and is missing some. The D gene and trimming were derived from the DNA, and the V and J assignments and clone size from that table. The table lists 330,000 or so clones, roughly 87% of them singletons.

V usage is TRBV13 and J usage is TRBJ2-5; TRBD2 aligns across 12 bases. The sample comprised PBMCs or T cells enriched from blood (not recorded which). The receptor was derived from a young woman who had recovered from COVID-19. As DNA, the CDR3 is TGTGCCAGCAGCTTAACGGCTAGCGGGAGGGCCAAAGGAGAGACCCAGTACTTC. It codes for CASSLTASGRAKGETQYF.